This TCR beta chain was sequenced for a study of shared clonotypes between healthy human individuals. Study as a whole: The study enrolled two women and three men aged 18 to 49. Study-level points and caveats: Sampling involved blood alone; tissue repertoires likely differ.

V lost 4 bases and J 7 bases, leaving 11 bases between the germline ends. This CDR3 contains 12 residues. The V gene's germline CDR1 is MNHEY and CDR2 SMNVEV (reference sequence). Clones were read by immunoSEQ multiplex PCR, and TCRdb kept only the in-frame ones, dropping some. The table shows 650,000 to 800,000 clones, with just over 90% occurring only once. In the naive CD8 group, cells lacked CD45RO and were positively selected for CCR7, so terminally differentiated effector memory CD45RA+ cells were left out. As for this clone: Its antigen is unidentified.

This receptor was identified in a man between 25 and 39 years old in good health. The V and J genes are TRBV27 and TRBJ2-7; TRBD2 is a possible D gene (6 bases). Input material: naive CD8+ T cells sorted from blood. The CDR3 coding sequence is TGTGCCAGCAGTTCCGGGGGTGGGGAGCAGTACTTC. Translating it yields CASSSGGGEQYF.